The TCR beta chain described here comes from a study of blood T cells in healthy people across ages. This clonotype was recorded many times. Its antigen remains unknown. It was with a sample-barcoded 5' primer and a J-beta primer mix that a second PCR of about 6 to 11 cycles was run. Researchers report that each sample yielded at least 2.5 million CDR3-containing paired-end reads. MiXCR, run by TCRdb on the 5' RACE reads, gives a single entry per CDR3 protein. The profile shows about 700,000 distinct CDR3 sequences, about 32% of them singletons. CDR3 size: 14 residues. The germline V gene has CDR1 ENHRY and CDR2 SYGVKD. V gave up 5 bases and J gave up 4 bases, with 14 bases separating them. Findings and caveats of the study: Comparison with aged donors showed that long-lived donors had more naive CD4+ cells and higher diversity. Because donor CMV status was unknown, expanded clonotype changes were possibly confounded.

The V and J genes are TRBV10-3 and TRBJ1-1; D not resolved. The sequencing input was blood. This clonotype originated in a woman over 75 in good health. The CDR3 spells CAISSADGSTEAFF. The CDR3 nucleotides read TGTGCCATCAGTTCCGCGGACGGGAGCACTGAAGCTTTCTTT.